Below, 15 T cell receptor beta chains from the same sample are listed, as sequenced in a study of cytomegalovirus exposure and HLA in healthy donors. The PCR had 60 Vbeta and 13 Jbeta primers. Only in-frame clones appear in the TCRdb table, and some are missing; sequencing was by immunoSEQ multiplex PCR. The listing records 30,000 to 35,000 clones. The sequenced sample was PBMCs. Every receptor here comes from a woman in her thirties or forties in good health and CMV-seropositive.

The chain carries TRBV27 and TRBJ1-4, with TRBD1 matching 7 bases. With V trimmed by 6 bases and J by 4 bases, 5 bases remained unmatched. The length of the CDR3 is 14 residues. The V gene's germline CDR1 is MNHEY and CDR2 SMNVEV (reference sequence). In DNA, the CDR3 is TGTGCCAGCAGAGGGGACAGCGTTAATGAAAAACTGTTTTTT. Translation: CASRGDSVNEKLFF.

The chain links TRBV28 to TRBJ2-3; tentative D call: TRBD2 (6 bases). The V end lost 6 bases, the J end lost 8 bases, and 12 bases lay between the germline ends. Germline V gene lookup returns CDR1 MDHEN and CDR2 SYDVKM. This CDR3 spans 12 amino acids. CDR3 DNA sequence: TGTGCCAGCAGCAACCGGGGGTTTACGCAGTATTTT. Translated, it gives CASSNRGFTQYF.

V gene TRBV19 combines with J gene TRBJ1-2; D is perhaps TRBD1 (6 bases). V was pared by 3 bases and J by 4 bases, with 18 bases between. CDR3 length: 16 residues. Germline CDR1 reads LNHDA; CDR2 reads SQIVND (reference sequence). CDR3 nucleotides: TGTGCCAGTAGTATTTCGGCAGGGGACCTAGGCTATGGCTACACCTTC. This gives the protein CASSISAGDLGYGYTF. Full variable domain (rest looked up from reference TRBV19 and TRBJ1-2): DGGITQSPKYLFRKEGQNVTLSCEQNLNHDAMYWYRQDPGQGLRLIYYSQIVNDFQKGDIAEGYSVSREKKESFPLTVTSAQKNPTAFYLCASSISAGDLGYGYTFGSGTRLTVV.

This rearrangement joins TRBV30 to TRBJ1-6; no firm D call. Germline CDR1 GTSNPN, CDR2 SVGIG (reference sequence). The V end was cut by 4 bases, the J end by 8 bases, with 15 bases between. This CDR3 comprises 14 residues. In nucleotides, the CDR3 is TGTGCCTGGAACGGACTGATTACTGATTCACCCCTCCACTTT. Its translation: CAWNGLITDSPLHF.

The rearrangement joins TRBV7-3 to TRBJ2-1; tentative D call: TRBD2 (5 bases). V shed 1 base and J shed 7 bases, with 8 bases lying between them. The V gene's germline CDR1 is SGHTA and CDR2 FQGTGA. CDR3 length equals 13 residues. Here the CDR3 DNA reads TGTGCCAGCAGCTTAAACGGCGGGAATGAGCAGTTCTTC. It yields the protein CASSLNGGNEQFF.

CDR3 nucleotide sequence: TGTGCCTGGGGCCGGGACAGGGGGCTCTATGGCTACACCTTC. It encodes CAWGRDRGLYGYTF. This chain connects TRBV30 to TRBJ1-2, with 12 positions matching TRBD1. The germline V gene encodes CDR1 GTSNPN and CDR2 SVGIG (reference sequence). The CDR3 contains 14 residues. V lost 5 bases to trimming and J lost 4 bases; unmatched junction nucleotides: 5.

The genes are TRBV25-1 and TRBJ1-2; D may be TRBD1 (5 bases). This CDR3 has 13 residues. The V end was cut by 6 bases, the J end by 6 bases, with 14 bases between. From germline, CDR1 is MGHDK and CDR2 SYGVNS. CDR3 region: CASSRQPADGYTF. The CDR3 DNA is TGTGCCAGCAGCCGACAGCCTGCGGATGGCTACACCTTC.

The CDR3 spells CASSLGPSQPQHF. CDR3 DNA sequence: TGTGCCAGCAGCTTAGGCCCATCCCAGCCCCAGCATTTT. The V call is TRBV13, the J call TRBJ1-5, with unresolved D. Trimming took off 0 bases at V and 7 bases at J, with 7 bases between the two ends. The CDR3 loop spans 13 amino acids. CDR1 and CDR2 from the germline V gene are PRHDT and FYEKMQ (reference sequence).

The chain joins TRBV2 to TRBJ2-7; 8 bases map to TRBD2. Germline assignment: CDR1 SNHLY and CDR2 FYNNEI. The CDR3 spans 15 residues. The trim removed 6 bases at V and 7 bases at J, leaving 14 bases unmatched. This CDR3 is CASSRAGTSVSEQYF. In DNA form, the CDR3 reads TGTGCCAGCAGCCGAGCCGGGACTAGTGTTTCGGAGCAGTACTTC.

This chain uses TRBV30 with TRBJ1-2, with D possibly matching TRBD1 (6 bases). The V gene lost 2 bases and the J gene lost 8 bases, with 15 bases spanning the gap. The CDR3 is 13 residues long. Germline V gives CDR1 GTSNPN, CDR2 SVGIG (reference sequence). In DNA form, the CDR3 reads TGTGCCTGGAGTAAAGTGGACAGAGGAGGCTACACCTTC. Translated, it gives CAWSKVDRGGYTF.

This chain uses TRBV6-5 with TRBJ1-1; D not resolved. The ends were cut back, 4 bases at V and 3 bases at J, with 3 bases in the middle. The CDR3 is made up of 11 amino acids. In germline, CDR1 is MNHEY, CDR2 SVGAGI. The CDR3 DNA is TGTGCCAGCAGTTTCGACACTGAAGCTTTCTTT. This codes for CASSFDTEAFF.

V is TRBV27 and J is TRBJ1-5; 9 nucleotides match TRBD1. The CDR3 length is 16 residues. The junction had 9 bases not matched to a gene; V was cut back by 5 bases and J by 4 bases. The V gene's germline CDR1 is MNHEY and CDR2 SMNVEV (reference sequence). The CDR3 DNA reads TGTGCCAGCAGTCCCGAAGGGACAGGGAAAAATCAGCCCCAGCATTTT. Translation: CASSPEGTGKNQPQHF.

This chain's CDR3 is CASSGRDTNQETQYF. CDR3 nucleotide sequence: TGCGCCAGCAGCGGCAGGGACACGAACCAAGAGACCCAGTACTTC. The rearrangement uses TRBV5-1 and TRBJ2-5, with D possibly matching TRBD1 (6 bases). CDR3 size: 15 residues. CDR1 is SGHRS and CDR2 is YFSETQ in the germline V gene. V lost 4 bases, J lost 0 bases, and 13 bases lay in between.

V and J are TRBV30 and TRBJ1-4; tentative D call: TRBD1 (5 bases). Trimming pared 2 bases from V and 15 bases from J, leaving 16 bases between. Germline V gene lookup returns CDR1 GTSNPN and CDR2 SVGIG (reference sequence). The CDR3 has 12 amino acids. In DNA form, the CDR3 reads TGTGCCTGGAGTTCGGGGGATATACGGTTGTTTTTT. Its protein product is CAWSSGDIRLFF.

The V call is TRBV4-1, the J call TRBJ2-1, with 9 bases matching TRBD2. CDR3 length equals 15 residues. V was pared by 2 bases and J by 8 bases, with 7 bases of the junction left unmatched. CDR1 MGHRA and CDR2 YSYEKL come from the germline V gene. CDR3 region: CASSQYSGSLDEQFF. As DNA, the CDR3 is TGCGCCAGCAGCCAATATAGCGGGAGCTTGGATGAGCAGTTCTTC.